The 15 T cell receptor beta chains below come from one sample, sequenced in a study of blood T cell repertoires in COVID-19. Measured with immunoSEQ multiplex PCR; TCRdb has only the in-frame clones, and not every one. The sample lists about 300,000 clones; around nine tenths were seen once. What was sequenced was peripheral blood. The receptors were sampled from a man in his 70s with acute or convalescent COVID-19.

This chain joins TRBV5-6 and TRBJ1-2; D uncertain. The CDR3 totals 14 residues. Germline V CDR1 and CDR2: SGHDT, YYEEEE. The germline V and J ends were trimmed by 3 bases and 4 bases, with 13 bases remaining between them. CDR3 DNA: TGTGCCAGCAGCTCCCCAATTCGAGGCTATGGCTACACCTTC. Residues: CASSSPIRGYGYTF.

This clone appeared a single time. CDR3 coding DNA: TGTGCCAGCAGCAAAGAAGGGACTAGCGGGACGAGCCTAAACTACAATGAGCAGTTCTTC. This encodes CASSKEGTSGTSLNYNEQFF. V gene TRBV21-1 combines with J gene TRBJ2-1; the D segment call TRBD2 is taken from the table without a DNA check. TRBV21-1 is flagged as a pseudogene. This CDR3 comprises 20 residues.

The chain carries TRBV19 and TRBJ2-5; unclear D gene. The CDR3 contains 11 residues. Germline CDR1 LNHDA, CDR2 SQIVND (reference sequence). V was cut by 7 bases and J by 5 bases, with 8 bases left in between. The CDR3 DNA reads TGTGCCAGTAACATCCAGGAGACCCAGTACTTC. The encoded protein is CASNIQETQYF.

Written as DNA, the CDR3 is TGTGCCACCAGTGACCTGGTTAGCGGGGGGGCGGGCTCCTACAATGAGCAGTTCTTC. It yields the protein CATSDLVSGGAGSYNEQFF. The rearrangement uses TRBV24-1 and TRBJ2-1; 11 nucleotides line up with TRBD2. The CDR3 contains 19 residues. V was pared by 4 bases and J by 0 bases, with 10 bases of the junction left unmatched. Germline CDR1 is KGHDR and CDR2 is SFDVKD.

V gene TRBV9 combines with J gene TRBJ1-2, with a weak D call TRBD1 (5 bases). Per the germline V gene, CDR1 is SGDLS and CDR2 is YYNGEE. Trimming took 4 bases from V and 4 from J, leaving 14 bases between them. The CDR3 extends over 14 amino acids. The CDR3 DNA follows: TGTGCCAGCAGCCGTACCCGGGGGACCTATGGCTACACCTTC. It translates to CASSRTRGTYGYTF.

The chain couples TRBV29-1 to TRBJ2-1; D possibly corresponds to TRBD2 (5 bases). Deletions cut 3 bases from V and 7 bases from J, with 10 bases between. The length of the CDR3 is 12 residues. Germline-derived CDR1 and CDR2 are SQVTM and ANQGSEA. CDR3 in DNA: TGCAGCGTTGATGCGGCGGGTAATGAGCAGTTCTTC. Protein: CSVDAAGNEQFF.

The chain employs TRBV3-1 (or the pseudogene TRBV3-2) and TRBJ2-1, with 11 bases fitting TRBD2. V lost 5 bases to trimming and J lost 5 bases; unmatched junction nucleotides: 5. The CDR3 length is 15 residues. In germline, CDR1 is LGHDT, CDR2 YNNKEL (reference sequence). CDR3 protein: CASSGQLAGDNEQFF. The CDR3 DNA sequence: TGTGCCAGCAGCGGACAACTAGCGGGGGACAATGAGCAGTTCTTC.

The chain joins TRBV15 to TRBJ1-2; D is undetermined. Trimming took off 5 bases at V and 3 bases at J, with 16 bases between the two ends. Looked up from germline, CDR1 is LNHNV and CDR2 is YYDKDF (reference sequence). This CDR3 contains 15 residues. The CDR3 region has the DNA TGTGCCACCAGCTTTTCCCTCGCGGATGACTATGGCTACACCTTC. Translated, it gives CATSFSLADDYGYTF.

This clone was seen a few times. The rearrangement links TRBV4-3 to TRBJ1-3; D is unclear. This CDR3 has 16 amino acids. Germline V gene sequence: CDR1 LGHNA, CDR2 YSLEER. Between the trimmed V and J ends, which lost 0 bases and 0 bases, there was a span of 9 bases. The CDR3 reads CASSQDSTDSGNTIYF. CDR3 bases: TGCGCCAGCAGCCAAGATAGCACGGACTCTGGAAACACCATATATTTT.

The rearrangement uses TRBV28 and TRBJ1-3, with D unresolved. Looked up from germline, CDR1 is MDHEN and CDR2 is SYDVKM. V lost 8 bases, J lost 7 bases, and 21 bases lay in between. This CDR3 region has 15 residues. This CDR3 reads CASHSGPGSGNTIYF. The DNA for the CDR3 is TGTGCCAGCCATAGTGGGCCGGGAAGCGGGAACACCATATATTTT.

The CDR3 sequence: CASSLGGGSINEYEQYF. The CDR3 nucleotides are TGTGCCAGCAGTTTAGGCGGGGGGTCGATCAACGAGTACGAGCAGTACTTC. This chain links TRBV28 with TRBJ2-7, with 8 bases aligning to TRBD2. CDR1 MDHEN and CDR2 SYDVKM come from the germline V gene. With V trimmed by 2 bases and J by 4 bases, 13 bases remained unmatched. This CDR3 region has 17 residues.

The chain combines TRBV3-1 (or the pseudogene TRBV3-2) with TRBJ1-1; D may be TRBD1 (6 bases). The length of the CDR3 is 13 residues. V lost 4 bases, J lost 1 base, and 7 bases lay in between. Germline values: CDR1 LGHDT, CDR2 YNNKEL (reference sequence). The CDR3 DNA sequence: TGTGCCAGCAGCCGGACAGCGAACACTGAAGCTTTCTTT. As protein: CASSRTANTEAFF.

This chain links TRBV11-2 with TRBJ1-3; 8 nucleotides agree with TRBD1. The CDR3 has 15 residues. Germline V lookup: CDR1 SGHAT, CDR2 FQNNGV. J was trimmed by 3 bases and V by 4 bases; bases with no gene match: 5. The CDR3 reads CASSYQGAFGNTIYF. In DNA form, the CDR3 reads TGTGCCAGCAGCTACCAGGGGGCTTTTGGAAACACCATATATTTT.

The chain couples TRBV10-2 to TRBJ1-2; no clear D gene. The CDR3 spans 13 residues. V was clipped by 4 bases and J by 4 bases, with 10 bases between them. Germline values: CDR1 WSHSY, CDR2 SAAADI. Here the CDR3 DNA reads TGCGCCAGCAGTGCGGCGGCGGGCTATGGCTACACCTTC. Translation: CASSAAAGYGYTF.

The genes are TRBV5-1 and TRBJ2-3; 10 bases fit TRBD1. The CDR3 covers 16 residues. Germline V gives CDR1 SGHRS, CDR2 YFSETQ. The V and J ends lost 5 bases and 2 bases, in that order; junction bases with no gene match: 8. CDR3: CASSLTGGDTTDTQYF. The CDR3 DNA reads TGCGCCAGCAGTTTGACAGGGGGCGATACCACAGATACGCAGTATTTT.